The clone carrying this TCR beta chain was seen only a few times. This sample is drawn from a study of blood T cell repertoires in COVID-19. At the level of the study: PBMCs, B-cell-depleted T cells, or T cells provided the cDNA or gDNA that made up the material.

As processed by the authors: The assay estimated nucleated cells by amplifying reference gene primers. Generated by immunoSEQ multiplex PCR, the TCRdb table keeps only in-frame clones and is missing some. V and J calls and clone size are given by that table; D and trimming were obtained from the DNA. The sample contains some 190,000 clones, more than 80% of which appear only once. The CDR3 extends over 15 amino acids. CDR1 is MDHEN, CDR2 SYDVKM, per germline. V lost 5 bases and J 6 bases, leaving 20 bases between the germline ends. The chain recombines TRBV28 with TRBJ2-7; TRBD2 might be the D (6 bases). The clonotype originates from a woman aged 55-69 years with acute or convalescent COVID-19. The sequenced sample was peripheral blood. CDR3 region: CASSTRVEGLLEQYF. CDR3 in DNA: TGTGCCAGCAGTACTAGAGTCGAGGGACTTCTCGAGCAGTACTTC.